Each of the 2 T cell receptor beta chains below was sequenced from the same sample in a study of blood T cell repertoires in COVID-19. Assay: immunoSEQ multiplex PCR; the TCRdb copy retains only in-frame clones and omits some. The sample records some 89,000 clones, around nine tenths being singletons. Sequenced input: peripheral blood. These receptors all come from a human donor in a cohort sampled during active COVID-19.

This chain uses TRBV7-9 with TRBJ1-2, with D unresolved. Germline CDR1 SEHNR, CDR2 FQNEAQ (reference sequence). Trimming cost V 0 bases and J 7 bases, with 18 bases left between them. The CDR3 covers 16 residues. CDR3 residues: CASSLALEVGRLGYTF. CDR3 nucleotides: TGTGCCAGCAGCTTAGCGCTGGAGGTTGGGAGACTTGGCTACACCTTC.

Notes on this clone: The junction does not match germline at one end; this may be a read error. This chain connects TRBV18 to TRBJ1-2; 10 nucleotides match TRBD1. The V gene's germline CDR1 is KGHSH and CDR2 LQKENI. The CDR3 totals 14 residues. CDR3 DNA sequence: TGTGCCAGCTCACCGGGGACAGGGGACTATGACTACACCTTC. Residues: CASSPGTGDYDYTF. Full variable domain (missing parts from reference TRBV18 and TRBJ1-2): NAGVMQNPRHLVRRRGQEARLRCSPMKGHSHVYWYRQLPEEGLKFMVYLQKENIIDESGMPKERFSAEFPKEGPSILRIQQVVRGDSAAYFCASSPGTGDYDYTFGSGTRLTVV.